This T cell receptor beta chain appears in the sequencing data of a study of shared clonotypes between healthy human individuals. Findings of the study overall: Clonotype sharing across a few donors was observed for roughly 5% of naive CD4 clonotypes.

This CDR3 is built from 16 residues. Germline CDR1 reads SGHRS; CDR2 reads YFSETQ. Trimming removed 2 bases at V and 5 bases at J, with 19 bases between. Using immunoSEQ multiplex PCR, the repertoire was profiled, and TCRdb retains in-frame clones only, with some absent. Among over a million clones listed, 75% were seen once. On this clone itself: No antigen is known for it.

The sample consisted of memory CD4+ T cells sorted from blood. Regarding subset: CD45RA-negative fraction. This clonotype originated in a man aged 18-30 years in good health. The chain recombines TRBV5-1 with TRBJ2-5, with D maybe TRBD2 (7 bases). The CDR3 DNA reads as TGCGCCAGCAGCTTCCTCTCCGGGGGAGGGGGTGAGACCCAGTACTTC. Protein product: CASSFLSGGGGETQYF.